Listed below are T cell receptor beta chains from one sample, sequenced in a study of OX40 agonist ivuxolimab in advanced cancers. Generated by immunoSEQ multiplex PCR, the TCRdb table keeps only in-frame clones and is missing some. Of under 90,000 clones in the sample, approximately 80% were seen once. The sample in question was CD4+ or CD8+ T cells sorted from blood, obtained in a trial of the OX40 agonist ivuxolimab. These receptors all come from an adult with an advanced solid tumor such as melanoma, head and neck, liver or kidney cancer. Both conserved end residues are part of each CDR3. The D gene is left open where the match is weak. Clone sizes are given selectively: once, few, many, or a class where the clone is expanded.

d_call	v_call	clone_size	j_call	cdr3_nt	cdr3_aa
NA	TRBV30	NA	TRBJ1-2	TGTGCCTGGGCCCCAGGGGCGTACACCTTC	CAWAPGAYTF
NA	TRBV2	NA	TRBJ2-5	TGTGCCAGCAGTGAAGCCGGCTCCAAAGAGACCCAGTACTTC	CASSEAGSKETQYF
NA	TRBV29-1	NA	TRBJ1-2	TGCAGCGTTTGGGAGGGACTACCATTTGGTGACTATGGCTACACCTTC	CSVWEGLPFGDYGYTF
NA	TRBV6-6	NA	TRBJ1-3	TGTGCCAGCAGTTCCCAGGGGTCTGGAAACACCATATATTTT	CASSSQGSGNTIYF
TRBD2	TRBV28	few	TRBJ2-5	TGTGCCAGCATACGTAGCGGGGGGTCAAAAAAGACCCAGTACTTC	CASIRSGGSKKTQYF
TRBD1	TRBV19	NA	TRBJ1-3	TGTGCCAGTATGAGGACAGGTTCTGGAAACACCATATATTTT	CASMRTGSGNTIYF
TRBD2	TRBV7-2	NA	TRBJ2-1	TGTGCCAGCAGCACGGATCTAGCGGGGGGGCGGCGCAATGAGCAGTTCTTC	CASSTDLAGGRRNEQFF
NA	TRBV11-2	NA	TRBJ1-1	TGTGCCAGCAGCTTAGGGCCCAGGCCTGAAGCTTTCTTT	CASSLGPRPEAFF
TRBD1	TRBV25-1	NA	TRBJ2-2	TGTGCCAGCAGTGACCCCGGGACAGGGAACACCGGGGAGCTGTTTTTT	CASSDPGTGNTGELFF
NA	TRBV2	NA	TRBJ2-1	TGTGCCAGCAGCCTTACTAGCAATGAGCAGTTCTTC	CASSLTSNEQFF
NA	TRBV30	NA	TRBJ1-1	TGTGCCTGGAGTCGCATAAGGAACACTGAAGCTTTCTTT	CAWSRIRNTEAFF
NA	TRBV19	NA	TRBJ2-1	TGTGCCAGTACCCCTGACTTCGGGGTTTTTATCAATGAGCAGTTCTTC	CASTPDFGVFINEQFF
NA	TRBV5-1	NA	TRBJ2-7	TGCGCCAGCAGCTTCGGCAGATTCTACGAGCAGTACTTC	CASSFGRFYEQYF
TRBD1	TRBV19	NA	TRBJ1-5	TGTGCCACCAGGAGCCGTGGACAGGGGGCGCGGAGCAATCAGCCCCAGCATTTT	CATRSRGQGARSNQPQHF
TRBD1	TRBV11-1	NA	TRBJ2-7	TGTGCCAGCAGCTTTAGGGACAGGGACATCTACGAGCAGTACTTC	CASSFRDRDIYEQYF
NA	TRBV6-5	NA	TRBJ2-6	TGTGCCAGCAGAGGCCACTCTGGGGCCAACGTCCTGACTTTC	CASRGHSGANVLTF
NA	TRBV6-4	NA	TRBJ2-7	TGTGCCAGCAAACGTCTCAGGACTTCCTACGAGCAGTACTTC	CASKRLRTSYEQYF
NA	TRBV5-1	NA	TRBJ2-7	TGCGCCAGCAGCTTGTCAGAGAAGTACGAGCAGTACTTC	CASSLSEKYEQYF
TRBD1	TRBV14	NA	TRBJ2-2	TGTGCCAGCAGCCCGCGGACAGGGGACTCCGGGGAGCTGTTTTTT	CASSPRTGDSGELFF
NA	TRBV19	NA	TRBJ2-1	TGTGCCAGTAGTAGGGTGCCCTCCTACAATGAGCAGTTCTTC	CASSRVPSYNEQFF
NA	TRBV27	NA	TRBJ1-4	TGTGCCAGCAGCCCGACAGGCCCGGCTTTCGGTGAAAAACTGTTTTTT	CASSPTGPAFGEKLFF
NA	TRBV30	NA	TRBJ1-1	TGTGCCTGGAGCGCGGGGACACGAGGGGCTTTCTTT	CAWSAGTRGAFF
NA	TRBV7-7	once	TRBJ2-5	TGTGCCAGCAGTTGGATCCAAGAGACCCAGTACTTC	CASSWIQETQYF
TRBD2	TRBV19	NA	TRBJ2-7	TGTGCCAGTAGTACCGGGACTAGCGGATCCTCCTACGAGCAGTACTTC	CASSTGTSGSSYEQYF
NA	TRBV7-8	few	TRBJ1-3	TGTGCCAGCAGCTTTGGCGATCTGGGAGGAAACACCATATATTTT	CASSFGDLGGNTIYF
TRBD2	TRBV6-5	NA	TRBJ2-7	TGTGCCAGCAGTCGGAGCGGGGGGATCTCCTACGAGCAGTACTTC	CASSRSGGISYEQYF
NA	TRBV19	NA	TRBJ2-6	TGTGCCAGTACTATGTACGCCAACGTCCTGACTTTC	CASTMYANVLTF
NA	TRBV7-2	NA	TRBJ1-2	TGTGCCAGCAGCTTTACGGGGATGGATGGCTACACCTTC	CASSFTGMDGYTF
NA	TRBV6-1	NA	TRBJ1-1	TGTGCCAGCACGGAGAACACTGAAGCTTTCTTT	CASTENTEAFF
NA	TRBV2	NA	TRBJ2-1	TGTGCCAGCAAGAGGGGCCATGAGCAGTTCTTC	CASKRGHEQFF
NA	TRBV6-1	NA	TRBJ2-1	TGTGCCAGCAGTGCCCGACAGGTCTACAATGAGCAGTTCTTC	CASSARQVYNEQFF
TRBD1	TRBV6-5	NA	TRBJ2-1	TGTGCCAGCAGACGGGACAGGGTTGCCGAGCAGTTCTTC	CASRRDRVAEQFF
NA	TRBV7-2	NA	TRBJ2-6	TGTGCCAGCAGCTTCGGCGGGTCCGGGGCCAACGTCCTGACTTTC	CASSFGGSGANVLTF
TRBD2	TRBV5-1	NA	TRBJ2-3	TGCGCCAGCAAGGTCTACCACGGGACTAGCGGGGGGGCCGGTGGTGCAGATACGCAGTATTTT	CASKVYHGTSGGAGGADTQYF
TRBD1	TRBV5-1	NA	TRBJ1-1	TGCGCCAGCAGCTCCCAACAGGGGATCACTGAAGCTTTCTTT	CASSSQQGITEAFF
NA	TRBV19	NA	TRBJ2-3	TGTGCCAGTAGTAGAGAAGGGGGCGGGATGGTCACAGATACGCAGTATTTT	CASSREGGGMVTDTQYF
NA	TRBV30	NA	TRBJ2-7	TGTGCCTGGTGGCCGGGGGAGAGCTCCTACGAGCAGTACTTC	CAWWPGESSYEQYF
NA	TRBV7-9	few	TRBJ2-2	TGTGCCAGCAGCTTTCTACCGACGGGCACCGGGGAGCTGTTTTTT	CASSFLPTGTGELFF
NA	TRBV7-9	NA	TRBJ1-3	TGTGCCAGCAGCCCCGGAGGGGTCGGAAACACCATATATTTT	CASSPGGVGNTIYF
NA	TRBV6-1	NA	TRBJ1-6	TGTGCCAGCAACCGGGACTTAAGGAATTCACCCCTCCACTTT	CASNRDLRNSPLHF
NA	TRBV6-5	few	TRBJ1-1	TGTGCCAGCAGTTACGGGGGGGGCTCTGTTACTGAAGCTTTCTTT	CASSYGGGSVTEAFF
TRBD1	TRBV6-5	NA	TRBJ1-1	TGTGCCAGCAGTAAGGACAGGGCGTTAAACACTGAAGCTTTCTTT	CASSKDRALNTEAFF
NA	TRBV7-2	NA	TRBJ2-3	TGTGCCAGCAGCTTAGGTGGGGATCGCACAGATACGCAGTATTTT	CASSLGGDRTDTQYF
NA	TRBV18	NA	TRBJ1-5	TGTGCCAGCTCACCTTCAAGGGGGGATCAGCCCCAGCATTTT	CASSPSRGDQPQHF
NA	TRBV5-5	NA	TRBJ2-3	TGTGCCAGCAGCTTGCGTAGGGCTGTTACAGATACGCAGTATTTT	CASSLRRAVTDTQYF